The clone carrying this T cell receptor (beta chain) showed up just once. Participants were aged roughly 18 to 89 years, lived in 20 to 30 US areas, and enrolled virtually. The data are from a study of blood T cell repertoires in COVID-19. V shed 3 bases and J 7 bases; nucleotides not matched to a gene: 11. This CDR3 contains 17 residues. The germline V gene encodes CDR1 LNHDA and CDR2 SQIVND (reference sequence). Under the authors' procedure: The assay estimated nucleated cells by amplifying reference gene primers. Assay: immunoSEQ multiplex PCR; the TCRdb copy retains only in-frame clones and omits some. The V and J calls and the clone size are those of that table, but D and trimming were determined from the DNA. This sample yields approximately 160,000 clones, of which approximately 80% are seen a single time; approximately 8% belongs to the top ten.

The V call is TRBV19, the J call TRBJ1-6, with 8 bases identical to TRBD1. The clonotype comes from a woman between 50 and 59 years old who had recovered from COVID-19. Sequences were obtained from PBMCs or T cells enriched from blood (not recorded which). The CDR3 reads CASSMIPGQGGNSPLHF. In DNA, the CDR3 is TGTGCCAGTAGTATGATCCCCGGACAGGGAGGCAATTCACCCCTCCACTTT.